The 30 T cell receptor beta chains listed next were all sequenced from one sample in a study of blood T cell repertoires in COVID-19. Sequencing was performed with immunoSEQ multiplex PCR; in TCRdb, only in-frame clones are kept and a portion is missing. The table lists 200,000 to 250,000 clones, approximately 83% of them singletons. Input material: peripheral blood. These receptors came from a woman aged 25 to 45 who had recovered from COVID-19.

The rearrangement uses TRBV28 and TRBJ1-3, with no clear D. V lost 6 bases and J 0 bases, leaving 12 bases between the germline ends. The germline V gene has CDR1 MDHEN and CDR2 SYDVKM. The CDR3 is made up of 15 amino acids. The CDR3 DNA follows: TGTGCCAGCAGCTTACGGGAGCTCTCTGGAAACACCATATATTTT. It is translated as CASSLRELSGNTIYF. Combining the CDR3 with reference TRBV28 and TRBJ1-3 gives the whole variable domain DVKVTQSSRYLVKRTGEKVFLECVQDMDHENMFWYRQDPGLGLRLIYFSYDVKMKEKGDIPEGYSVSREKKERFSLILESASTNQTSMYLCASSLRELSGNTIYFGEGSWLTVV.

The chain combines TRBV11-2 with TRBJ1-2; perhaps TRBD1 as D (6 bases). Germline V gene sequence: CDR1 SGHAT, CDR2 FQNNGV. This CDR3 has 13 amino acids. With 3 bases removed from V and 6 bases from J, the gap between germline ends came to 11 bases. Written as DNA, the CDR3 is TGTGCCAGCAGCTTCTCGCAGGGGCATGGCTACACCTTC. Translation: CASSFSQGHGYTF.

The chain recombines TRBV6-2 or TRBV6-3 with TRBJ2-7, with D possibly being TRBD1 (6 bases). Deletions cut 5 bases from V and 5 bases from J, with 16 bases between. Per germline, CDR1 MNHEY and CDR2 SVGEGT. The CDR3 sequence is 14 residues long. The CDR3 reads CASSPGQGRHEQYF. The CDR3, as DNA: TGTGCCAGCAGTCCGGGGCAGGGGAGACACGAGCAGTACTTC.

This rearrangement joins TRBV18 to TRBJ1-3, with TRBD1 as a possible D gene (5 bases). The CDR3 loop spans 14 amino acids. V was shortened by 2 bases and J by 7 bases, with 12 bases between the two germline ends. Per the germline V gene, CDR1 is KGHSH and CDR2 is LQKENI. The CDR3 protein is CASSPGDSRNTIYF. The DNA for the CDR3 is TGTGCCAGCTCACCAGGTGACAGTAGGAACACCATATATTTT.

V is TRBV2 and J is TRBJ2-1, with D possibly being TRBD2 (5 bases). Trimming pared 4 bases from V and 5 bases from J, leaving 9 bases between. The CDR3 is 13 residues long. Germline V lookup: CDR1 SNHLY, CDR2 FYNNEI. The CDR3: CASSVRTDNEQFF. As DNA, the CDR3 is TGTGCCAGCAGTGTACGGACTGACAATGAGCAGTTCTTC.

The rearrangement joins TRBV24-1 to TRBJ2-1; 10 nucleotides align to TRBD1. Trimming at V came to 4 bases and at J to 9 bases, leaving 14 bases not matched to a gene. The CDR3 has 17 amino acids. CDR1 is KGHDR, CDR2 SFDVKD, per germline. The CDR3 DNA is TGTGCCACCAGTGAGCGGGGACAGGGGTTCTTTATCGGTGAGCAGTTCTTC. Residues: CATSERGQGFFIGEQFF.

There are a few counts of this clone. The V gene is TRBV27, the J gene TRBJ2-5, with D possibly TRBD2 on 6 matching bases. In germline, CDR1 is MNHEY, CDR2 SMNVEV (reference sequence). V was shortened by 2 bases and J by 2 bases, with 9 bases between the two germline ends. The CDR3 is made up of 14 amino acids. The CDR3 coding sequence is TGTGCCAGCAGTTTACAAGGGACTCAAGAGACCCAGTACTTC. It codes for CASSLQGTQETQYF.

This clone was seen once. The chain combines TRBV11-2 with TRBJ2-2; weak D call: TRBD1 (6 bases). The CDR3 is 16 residues long. V shed 6 bases and J shed 0 bases, with 14 bases lying between them. In germline, CDR1 is SGHAT, CDR2 FQNNGV. The CDR3 coding sequence is TGTGCCAGCAGTAACAGGGATCCTACGAACACCGGGGAGCTGTTTTTT. Translation: CASSNRDPTNTGELFF.

The chain is built from TRBV5-6 and TRBJ1-3, with 8 positions matching TRBD1. The CDR3 extends over 15 amino acids. Germline trimming cut 4 bases from V and 4 bases from J; bases unmatched to any gene: 7. CDR1 and CDR2 from the germline V gene are SGHDT and YYEEEE. CDR3 nucleotides: TGTGCCAGCAGCCGCGACAGGGGAGACGGAAACACCATATATTTT. This codes for CASSRDRGDGNTIYF.

This CDR3 is CASSLTGTADSPLHF. CDR3 DNA: TGTGCCAGCAGCCTAACCGGGACAGCAGACTCCCCCCTCCACTTT. The rearrangement links TRBV6-5 to TRBJ1-6; 7 bases are shared with TRBD1. Per the germline V gene, CDR1 is MNHEY and CDR2 is SVGAGI. This CDR3 spans 15 amino acids. V shed 6 bases and J 13 bases; nucleotides not matched to a gene: 15.

This sequence joins TRBV5-4 and TRBJ2-7; 9 bases are a match to TRBD2. Germline CDR1 and CDR2: SGHNT and YYREEE (reference sequence). This CDR3 region has 15 residues. The trim removed 0 bases at V and 6 bases at J, leaving 7 bases unmatched. In DNA form, the CDR3 reads TGTGCCAGCAGCTTGGAAGGCGGGAGGGCCTTCGAGCAGTACTTC. Amino acids: CASSLEGGRAFEQYF.

This chain connects TRBV27 to TRBJ2-7; 7 bases agree with TRBD1. The CDR3 spans 15 residues. Trimming took 1 base from V and 7 from J; bases not matched to a gene: 10. Germline V gene sequence: CDR1 MNHEY, CDR2 SMNVEV (reference sequence). Here the CDR3 reads CASSLFVQGLREQYF. DNA of the CDR3: TGTGCCAGCAGTTTATTCGTACAGGGGCTGAGGGAGCAGTACTTC.

The chain couples TRBV6-6 to TRBJ2-7; D gene unclear. This CDR3 has 12 amino acids. V shed 2 bases and J shed 4 bases, with 6 bases lying between them. CDR1 is MNHNY, CDR2 SVGAGI, per germline (reference sequence). The CDR3 DNA reads TGTGCCAGCAGTTACGGTCTATACGAGCAGTACTTC. It encodes CASSYGLYEQYF.

The chain recombines TRBV7-2 with TRBJ2-1; TRBD1 matches at 8 bases. V was clipped by 3 bases and J by 3 bases; unmatched bases: 4. Per the germline V gene, CDR1 is SGHTA and CDR2 is FQGNSA. CDR3 size: 15 residues. The CDR3 DNA sequence: TGTGCCAGCAGCTTCCAACAGGGGGTCTACAATGAGCAGTTCTTC. Its protein product is CASSFQQGVYNEQFF.

This sequence joins TRBV28 and TRBJ2-2, with TRBD2 as a possible D gene (6 bases). The ends were cut back, 7 bases at V and 5 bases at J, with 17 bases in the middle. The V gene's germline CDR1 is MDHEN and CDR2 SYDVKM. The CDR3 is 15 residues long. In DNA, the CDR3 is TGTGCCAGCACCTCCCCGGGGGTCAGTACCGGGGAGCTGTTTTTT. Its protein is CASTSPGVSTGELFF.

The chain recombines TRBV5-4 with TRBJ1-1; 10 bases match TRBD1. Germline V CDR1 and CDR2: SGHNT, YYREEE (reference sequence). This CDR3 contains 16 residues. V lost 2 bases to trimming and J lost 6 bases; unmatched junction nucleotides: 10. The DNA for the CDR3 is TGTGCCAGCAGCTTCGGGGGTGGACAGGGGGTGGCTGAAGCTTTCTTT. It is translated as CASSFGGGQGVAEAFF.

This clone has just one count. The chain uses TRBV9 and TRBJ2-1; TRBD2 is a possible D gene (5 bases). Trimming stripped 3 bases from V and 10 bases from J, with 17 bases between. Germline values: CDR1 SGDLS, CDR2 YYNGEE. The CDR3 contains 14 residues. CDR3 coding DNA: TGTGCCAGCAGCGAGGACTTAGTATCCAGAGAGCAGTTCTTC. Translation gives CASSEDLVSREQFF.

Only one count was recorded for this clone. The chain has TRBV19 and TRBJ2-5; a possible D gene is TRBD1 (5 bases). The CDR3 has 14 amino acids. V was trimmed by 5 bases and J by 2 bases, leaving 12 bases between them. From germline, CDR1 is LNHDA and CDR2 SQIVND (reference sequence). This chain's CDR3 is CASSPSKGQETQYF. In nucleotides, the CDR3 is TGTGCCAGTAGTCCCTCTAAGGGGCAAGAGACCCAGTACTTC.

In the case of this clone: Germline and junction disagree at one end, which may indicate a read error. The chain couples TRBV6-5 to TRBJ1-6; a weak D match, TRBD1 (6 bases). The CDR3 runs to 14 residues. The germline CDR1 and CDR2 sequences are MNHEY and SVGAGI. This CDR3 reads CASSDSGDNSPLHF. For the CDR3, the DNA is TGTGCCAGCAGTGACTCAGGGGATAATTCACCCCTCCACTTT.

The V call is TRBV15, the J call TRBJ2-4, with 9 bases that match TRBD1. Germline assignment: CDR1 LNHNV and CDR2 YYDKDF (reference sequence). V lost 3 bases, J lost 5 bases, and 5 bases stayed unmatched. This CDR3 comprises 15 residues. CDR3 in amino acids: CATSSYRGHENIQYF. DNA of the CDR3: TGTGCCACCAGCAGTTACAGGGGGCACGAAAACATTCAGTACTTC.

This sequence joins TRBV9 and TRBJ2-5, with TRBD2 matching over 7 bases. Germline CDR1 SGDLS, CDR2 YYNGEE. CDR3 length equals 15 residues. The ends lost 1 base at V and 1 base at J; junction bases unmatched: 4. In DNA, the CDR3 is TGTGCCAGCAGCGTAAGCGGGACCCCCCAAGAGACCCAGTACTTC. As protein: CASSVSGTPQETQYF.

The gene calls are TRBV9 and TRBJ2-7; perhaps TRBD2 as D (6 bases). CDR3 length: 14 amino acids. V was pared by 3 bases and J by 5 bases, with 15 bases between. Per the germline V gene, CDR1 is SGDLS and CDR2 is YYNGEE. The DNA of the CDR3 is TGTGCCAGCAGCGCCCAAGGGGACTCTGACGAGCAGTACTTC. The encoded protein is CASSAQGDSDEQYF.

This clone was observed a few times. The chain is built from TRBV29-1 and TRBJ2-7, with TRBD2 matching 8 bases. Trimming took 4 bases from V and 6 from J; bases not matched to a gene: 8. The CDR3 spans 13 residues. Germline values: CDR1 SQVTM, CDR2 ANQGSEA. The CDR3 DNA reads as TGCAGCGTTGCCGGGACTAGACTCCGCGAGCAGTACTTC. Its protein is CSVAGTRLREQYF.

The V and J genes are TRBV28 and TRBJ1-2, with TRBD1 matching over 8 bases. Trimming cost V 6 bases and J 2 bases; bases outside gene matches: 2. CDR1 MDHEN and CDR2 SYDVKM come from the germline V gene. CDR3 length: 13 residues. The CDR3 coding sequence is TGTGCCAGCAGGACAGGGGACAACTATGGCTACACCTTC. Protein sequence: CASRTGDNYGYTF.

V usage is TRBV19 and J usage is TRBJ1-6; 9 bases line up with TRBD1. Germline V gives CDR1 LNHDA, CDR2 SQIVND (reference sequence). The length of the CDR3 is 15 residues. The trim removed 3 bases at V and 10 bases at J, leaving 7 bases unmatched. CDR3 protein: CASSIFRDRESPLHF. CDR3 bases: TGTGCCAGTAGTATCTTCCGGGACAGGGAATCACCCCTCCACTTT.

This clone has a handful of counts. CDR3 protein: CASSLESTSSYNSPLHF. DNA for the CDR3: TGTGCCAGCAGCTTGGAAAGTACTAGCTCCTATAATTCACCCCTCCACTTT. The V and J genes are TRBV5-5 and TRBJ1-6; D call uncertain. Germline V gives CDR1 SGHKS, CDR2 YYEKEE (reference sequence). V lost 0 bases and J 0 bases, leaving 10 bases between the germline ends. The CDR3 is 17 residues long.

The chain joins TRBV9 to TRBJ2-1; 8 nucleotides match TRBD2. J gave up 5 bases and V 0 bases, and 4 bases lay outside the gene matches. The CDR3 is made up of 15 amino acids. Germline V gene sequence: CDR1 SGDLS, CDR2 YYNGEE. The CDR3 region is CASSVGELADNEQFF. DNA for the CDR3: TGTGCCAGCAGCGTAGGCGAACTAGCGGACAATGAGCAGTTCTTC.

CDR3: CASSSGQGVETQYF. CDR3 sequence (DNA): TGTGCCAGCAGCTCGGGACAGGGGGTAGAGACCCAGTACTTC. The chain combines TRBV11-1 with TRBJ2-5; 11 bases agree with TRBD1. V dropped 4 bases and J dropped 4; count of bases not matched to a gene: 2. Germline assignment: CDR1 SGHAT and CDR2 FQDESV (reference sequence). There are 14 residues in the CDR3.

CDR3 DNA: TGCGCCAGCAGCTTGGAGGGGTCTGGTCAGCCCCAGCATTTT. This translates into CASSLEGSGQPQHF. The chain joins TRBV5-1 to TRBJ1-5; D may be TRBD1 (5 bases). Germline assignment: CDR1 SGHRS and CDR2 YFSETQ. Between the trimmed V and J ends, which lost 0 bases and 6 bases, there was a span of 10 bases. The CDR3 runs 14 residues.

This clone appeared a few times. V is TRBV5-1 and J is TRBJ2-5, with D perhaps matching TRBD1 (6 bases). V lost 4 bases, J lost 5 bases, and 21 bases lay in between. This CDR3 comprises 16 residues. Germline V CDR1 and CDR2: SGHRS, YFSETQ. The CDR3 is CASSPLAQGVLETQYF. CDR3 in DNA: TGCGCCAGCAGCCCGCTTGCACAGGGTGTCCTCGAGACCCAGTACTTC.